The rows below give T cell receptor beta chains drawn from one sample of a study of cytomegalovirus exposure and HLA in healthy donors. TCRdb keeps only in-frame clones here, not all; method: immunoSEQ multiplex PCR. The table lists 85,000 to 90,000 clones, around 76% of them singletons. Sample: PBMCs. The receptors stem from a man under 40 in good health and CMV-seropositive. Both conserved end residues are part of each CDR3. A D gene is named only where the DNA matches it firmly. Expanded clones are given a class, and other clones once, few, many or no size at all.

V gene: TRBV28; D gene: TRBD1; clone size: .; J gene: TRBJ2-3; CDR3 protein: CASSRGQPSTDTQYF; CDR3 DNA: TGTGCCAGCAGTCGGGGACAGCCTAGCACAGATACGCAGTATTTT
V gene: TRBV19; D gene: .; clone size: .; J gene: TRBJ2-5; CDR3 protein: CASSIAGAAQETQYF; CDR3 DNA: TGTGCCAGTAGTATCGCAGGGGCGGCGCAAGAGACCCAGTACTTC
V gene: TRBV27; D gene: TRBD1; clone size: once; J gene: TRBJ1-2; CDR3 protein: CASSTSEGQGANYGYTF; CDR3 DNA: TGTGCCAGCAGCACCAGTGAAGGACAGGGCGCTAACTATGGCTACACCTTC
V gene: TRBV19; D gene: .; clone size: .; J gene: TRBJ2-7; CDR3 protein: CASSRDYGQNYEQYF; CDR3 DNA: TGTGCCAGTAGTAGGGACTACGGACAGAACTACGAGCAGTACTTC
V gene: TRBV5-1; D gene: .; clone size: .; J gene: TRBJ2-1; CDR3 protein: CASSLRQAGEQFF; CDR3 DNA: TGCGCCAGCAGCTTGAGACAGGCTGGTGAGCAGTTCTTC
V gene: TRBV6-5; D gene: TRBD1; clone size: few; J gene: TRBJ2-2; CDR3 protein: CASSNDRGRTGELFF; CDR3 DNA: TGTGCCAGCAGCAACGACAGGGGGCGGACCGGGGAGCTGTTTTTT
V gene: TRBV6-6; D gene: .; clone size: .; J gene: TRBJ1-4; CDR3 protein: CASSPDTSPEKLFF; CDR3 DNA: TGTGCCAGCAGCCCGGACACATCTCCGGAAAAACTGTTTTTT
V gene: TRBV19; D gene: TRBD1; clone size: .; J gene: TRBJ2-5; CDR3 protein: CASRSGTGISVETQYF; CDR3 DNA: TGTGCCAGTAGATCCGGGACAGGGATTAGCGTAGAGACCCAGTACTTC
V gene: TRBV11-3; D gene: TRBD1; clone size: .; J gene: TRBJ1-2; CDR3 protein: CASSFEGTGQIVWYYGYTF; CDR3 DNA: TGTGCCAGCAGCTTCGAAGGGACAGGGCAAATTGTTTGGTACTATGGCTACACCTTC
V gene: TRBV30; D gene: TRBD2; clone size: few; J gene: TRBJ2-7; CDR3 protein: CAWSVGGYEQYF; CDR3 DNA: TGTGCCTGGAGTGTGGGAGGGTACGAGCAGTACTTC
V gene: TRBV13; D gene: TRBD2; clone size: .; J gene: TRBJ2-6; CDR3 protein: CASSSPGLAGADSGANVLTF; CDR3 DNA: TGTGCCAGCAGCTCCCCGGGACTAGCGGGGGCCGACTCTGGGGCCAACGTCCTGACTTTC
V gene: TRBV19; D gene: TRBD2; clone size: .; J gene: TRBJ2-3; CDR3 protein: CASSIRPPSASGGADTQYF; CDR3 DNA: TGTGCCAGTAGTATCCGCCCCCCATCCGCTAGCGGGGGGGCAGATACGCAGTATTTT